This T cell receptor beta chain comes out of a study of Graves' ophthalmopathy and Graves' hyperthyroidism. Study in general: Ophthalmopathy not arising within 18 months of follow-up defined hyperthyroidism as stable.

Only newly diagnosed hyperthyroidism patients aged 18 to 65, with under 2 months' duration, were enrolled. The TCR beta CDR3 regions underwent amplification from RNA transcripts. First-round RT-PCR used HTBI primers; second-round multiplex PCR followed. In TCRdb, the multiplex PCR reads were re-called with MiXCR into one record per CDR3 protein. The repertoire holds some 1.1 million distinct CDR3 sequences, with about two fifths as singletons. Overall study findings and caveats: Classification of ophthalmopathy versus stable hyperthyroidism by a 13-signature model yielded around 90% sensitivity and around 81% specificity.

Germline V gene lookup returns CDR1 GTSNPN and CDR2 SVGIG (reference sequence). This CDR3 spans 12 amino acids. The germline V and J ends were trimmed by 5 bases and 6 bases, with 11 bases remaining between them. For this clonotype: Its antigen remains unknown.

The clonotype comes from an adult man with Graves' hyperthyroidism. The sample comprised peripheral blood or thyroid tissue (not recorded which). This sequence joins TRBV30 and TRBJ1-5, with D hard to call. DNA for the CDR3: TGTGCCTGGGACTTGACCGGTCAGCCCCAGCATTTT. It codes for CAWDLTGQPQHF.